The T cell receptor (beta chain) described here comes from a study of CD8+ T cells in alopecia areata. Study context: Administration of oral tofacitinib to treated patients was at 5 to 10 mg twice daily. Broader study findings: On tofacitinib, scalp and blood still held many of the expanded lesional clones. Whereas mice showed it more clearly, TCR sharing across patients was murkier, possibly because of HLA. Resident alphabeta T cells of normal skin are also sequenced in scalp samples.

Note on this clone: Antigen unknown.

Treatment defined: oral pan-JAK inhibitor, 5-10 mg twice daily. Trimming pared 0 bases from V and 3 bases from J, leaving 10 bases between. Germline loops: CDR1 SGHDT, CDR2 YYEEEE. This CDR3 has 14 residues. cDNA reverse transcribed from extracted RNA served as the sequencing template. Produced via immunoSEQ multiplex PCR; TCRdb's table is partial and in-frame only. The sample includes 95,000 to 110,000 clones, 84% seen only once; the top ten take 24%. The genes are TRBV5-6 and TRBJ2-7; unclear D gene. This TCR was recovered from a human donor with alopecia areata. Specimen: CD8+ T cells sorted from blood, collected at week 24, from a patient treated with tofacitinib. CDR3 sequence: CASSLADNFYEQYF. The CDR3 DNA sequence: TGTGCCAGCAGCTTGGCCGACAACTTCTACGAGCAGTACTTC.